This T cell receptor beta chain was sequenced in a study of cytotoxic CD8 clonotypes in ibrutinib-treated CLL. Study summary: Overall, around 25 responses were partial and 2 complete; following median 68 months, approximately 15 patients stayed remitted and some 12 progressed.

General study points: Patients with sustained remission and those progressing were sampled at differing times. Higher clonality was seen at ibrutinib response and a return toward baseline at progression.

CDR3 length equals 12 residues. V shed 4 bases and J shed 5 bases, with 9 bases lying between them. CDR1 is LGHNA, CDR2 YSLEER, per germline. TCRdb keeps only in-frame clones here, not all; method: immunoSEQ multiplex PCR. The sample consists of around 300,000 clones, around four fifths of them appearing once. A remark on this clone: Its antigen is unidentified.

The sequencing here drew on PBMCs, taken before ibrutinib treatment. The chain has TRBV4-3 and TRBJ2-7; D not resolved. The receptor's source is a human donor with chronic lymphocytic leukemia. CDR3 nucleotide sequence: TGCGCCAGCAGCCTCGGCAGCGACGAGCAGTACTTC. The encoded protein is CASSLGSDEQYF.